This T cell receptor beta chain was retrieved from a study of T cells in localized non-small cell lung cancer. TCRdb's copy holds only in-frame clones and misses some; the assay was immunoSEQ multiplex PCR. The repertoire holds under 100,000 clones, more than 70% seen once, with 20% to 25% in the top ten. Notes on this clone: Its antigen is as yet unknown.

Study-level results: The study found T cell clonality highest in uninvolved adjacent lung, above tumor. Longer overall survival associated with higher blood T cell density; shorter survival with higher adjacent-lung clonality. Sequencing involved a lone tumor region, leaving heterogeneity possible. Appearances in adjacent lung were noted for a median roughly 50 of the top 100 tumor clones.

V gave up 2 bases and J gave up 0 bases, with 8 bases separating them. The CDR3 contains 15 residues. Germline V gives CDR1 KGHSH, CDR2 LQKENI. The rearrangement joins TRBV18 to TRBJ1-3; D might be TRBD1 (5 bases). Sequenced material: peripheral blood, taken before any cancer treatment. This sequence was found in a woman between 35 and 75 years old with stage I squamous cell lung carcinoma. CDR3 loop: CASSPDRSSGNTIYF. In nucleotides, the CDR3 is TGTGCCAGCTCACCAGACAGATCCTCTGGAAACACCATATATTTT. Supplemented by reference TRBV18 and TRBJ1-3, the full variable domain reads NAGVMQNPRHLVRRRGQEARLRCSPMKGHSHVYWYRQLPEEGLKFMVYLQKENIIDESGMPKERFSAEFPKEGPSILRIQQVVRGDSAAYFCASSPDRSSGNTIYFGEGSWLTVV.